This TCR beta chain was documented in a study of blood T cell repertoires in COVID-19 (TCRdb year 2020). For the wider study: Samples covering the acute and convalescent phases of COVID-19 were provided by collaborators in the United States, Italy and Spain. Where available, HLA class I and class II types were obtained from metadata supplied by the sample provider rather than from assay-based typing. A freely available public database, intended as a resource for researchers studying the immune response to SARS-CoV-2, is where the repertoires were released. The material from the prospective study consisted of cDNA or gDNA derived from T cells, B-cell-depleted T cells, or PBMCs. The sample metadata nearly always contained a de-identified subject ID, COVID-19 status, age in years and sex. The samples were drawn from two sources: the first 160 participants of the ongoing ImmuneRACE study, and 1,000 to 1,500 subjects contributed by 6 global collaborators. Deeply sampled blood TCRbeta repertoires from subjects exposed to, actively infected with, or recovered from COVID-19 were included in the dataset.

Results the study describes overall, beyond this receptor: Clinical and demographic metadata were provided uncurated, with the amount varying by source and participant.

V and J are truncated by 4 bases and 10 bases respectively, leaving an intervening sequence of 14 bases. The CDR3 runs 13 amino acids, cysteine and phenylalanine included. CDR3 DNA is the only sequence kept; it has 39 bases, read in frame from the first base. Looking up the germline V gene (reference sequence) yields CDR1 LNHDA and CDR2 SQIVND. A word on this clone: Which antigen it targets is not known. Per-nucleotide qualities are absent, and no much larger clonotype sits a single base away.

TCRbeta CDR3 regions were amplified from genomic DNA using the immunoSEQ Assay, a bias-controlled multiplex PCR. On the authors' methods: The number of nucleated cells in each sample was estimated by amplification of reference gene primers within the assay. To quantify the absolute abundance of each unique TCRbeta CDR3 rearrangement, sequence reads were collapsed and filtered. For each sample, productive Simpson clonality was calculated as the square root of Simpson's diversity index over productive rearrangements. Here the immuneACCESS table is served through TCRdb, limited to in-frame sequences with V and J called. Missing clones are a known gap in these copies; in checked studies unresolved V genes cover under half, and the rest lacks a known reason. The V and J calls and clone size were taken over from that table, and D and trimming were inferred from the DNA. The sample has 200,000 to 300,000 clones on record, about 90% of them singletons. Of the sample, 7.2% is held by the ten largest clones.

A second Seattle source provided samples from volunteer blood donors who had recovered from COVID-19. Collaborating institutions collected whole blood in K2EDTA tubes following their own protocols. For TCRbeta analysis, collaborators shipped samples as frozen whole blood, isolated PBMCs, or DNA extracted from either of those sample types. The V and J segments used are TRBV19 and TRBJ1-3; the D region possibly corresponds to TRBD1 (6 bases align). The TCR sequence derives from a man in his sixties who had recovered from COVID-19. Sequencing was carried out using peripheral blood. The DNA is TGTGCCAGTAGTACGCAGGGGAAAGGAACCATATATTTT. This translates into CASSTQGKGTIYF.